These 25 T cell receptor beta chains came from one sample sequenced in a study of blood T cell repertoires in COVID-19. Only in-frame clones appear in the TCRdb table, and some are missing; sequencing was by immunoSEQ multiplex PCR. The sample consists of 150,000 to 250,000 clones, roughly 87% of them appearing once. The sequencing sample was made of PBMCs or T cells enriched from blood (not recorded which). The origin of the receptors is a woman aged 25 to 39 who had recovered from COVID-19.

The V and J genes are TRBV19 and TRBJ1-5, with a weak D call TRBD1 (5 bases). The CDR3 extends over 14 amino acids. Trimming cost V 6 bases and J 7 bases, with 16 bases left between them. Per germline, CDR1 LNHDA and CDR2 SQIVND (reference sequence). In nucleotides, the CDR3 is TGTGCCAGTAGCTTTTGGGGGGAGAGGCAGCCCCAGCATTTT. This gives the protein CASSFWGERQPQHF.

The rearrangement links TRBV7-2 to TRBJ1-1; D is ambiguous. This CDR3 comprises 15 residues. In germline, CDR1 is SGHTA, CDR2 FQGNSA. V was trimmed by 5 bases and J by 2 bases, leaving 15 bases between them. CDR3 DNA sequence: TGTGCCAGCAGCCCAACGGGTCGGGGAAACACTGAAGCTTTCTTT. Translation: CASSPTGRGNTEAFF.

The chain couples TRBV7-2 to TRBJ2-7; 8 bases line up with TRBD2. Trimming at V came to 0 bases and at J to 5 bases, leaving 6 bases not matched to a gene. CDR1 is SGHTA, CDR2 FQGNSA, per germline. The CDR3 covers 15 residues. Written as DNA, the CDR3 is TGTGCCAGCAGCTTAGCGGGACTAGTCGCCCACGAGCAGTACTTC. Translated: CASSLAGLVAHEQYF.

This chain connects TRBV7-2 to TRBJ2-3; no clear D gene. The CDR3 length is 12 residues. Germline V lookup: CDR1 SGHTA, CDR2 FQGNSA. With 3 bases removed from V and 2 bases from J, the gap between germline ends came to 3 bases. The CDR3 sequence is CASSLYTDTQYF. CDR3 DNA: TGTGCCAGCAGCTTGTACACAGATACGCAGTATTTT.

The chain joins TRBV7-9 to TRBJ2-2; 8 bases are shared with TRBD1. There are 15 residues in the CDR3. The V gene end was trimmed by 11 bases and the J gene end by 2 bases; junction bases not matched to a gene: 10. Germline loops: CDR1 SEHNR, CDR2 FQNEAQ (reference sequence). The CDR3 loop reads CAPTGAGINTGELFF. In DNA, the CDR3 is TGTGCCCCGACAGGGGCAGGCATTAACACCGGGGAGCTGTTTTTT. Complete variable domain (other parts from reference TRBV7-9 and TRBJ2-2): DTGVSQNPRHKITKRGQNVTFRCDPISEHNRLYWYRQTLGQGPEFLTYFQNEAQLEKSRLLSDRFSAERPKGSFSTLEIQRTEQGDSAMYLCAPTGAGINTGELFFGEGSRLTVL.

The J gene is TRBJ2-1, the V gene TRBV6-2 or TRBV6-3, with 9 bases lining up with TRBD1. CDR3 length: 15 amino acids. Germline V lookup: CDR1 MNHEY, CDR2 SVGEGT. Losses at the gene ends were 5 bases for V and 6 bases for J; bases not matched to a gene: 8. CDR3 region: CASSIGTGRGNEQFF. The DNA for the CDR3 is TGTGCCAGCAGTATCGGGACAGGGCGCGGCAATGAGCAGTTCTTC.

The chain links TRBV19 to TRBJ1-4; TRBD1 matches 9 bases. CDR3 length equals 18 residues. The V gene's germline CDR1 is LNHDA and CDR2 SQIVND (reference sequence). Unmatched junction bases numbered 13, after V lost 5 bases and J lost 3 bases. CDR3 in DNA: TGTGCCAGTAGTTCCACCGGGACAGGGATTAGGGCTAATGAAAAACTGTTTTTT. This gives the protein CASSSTGTGIRANEKLFF.

CDR3 protein: CAIMDMPRSGANVLTF. In DNA form, the CDR3 reads TGTGCCATCATGGACATGCCTCGATCTGGGGCCAACGTCCTGACTTTC. The rearrangement uses TRBV10-3 and TRBJ2-6, with D perhaps matching TRBD1 (5 bases). Germline lookup yields CDR1 ENHRY and CDR2 SYGVKD. The CDR3 has 16 amino acids. The germline V and J ends were trimmed by 7 bases and 1 base, with 14 bases remaining between them.

The rearrangement uses TRBV7-2 and TRBJ1-4; 7 bases are shared with TRBD1. CDR1 is SGHTA, CDR2 FQGNSA, per germline. This CDR3 is built from 14 residues. V shed 5 bases, J shed 7 bases, and the junction held 7 bases outside the gene matches. The CDR3 here is CASSDDRVVEKLFF. CDR3 sequence (DNA): TGTGCCAGCAGCGATGACAGGGTGGTTGAAAAACTGTTTTTT. Looking up the rest from reference TRBV7-2 and TRBJ1-4 gives the full variable domain: GAGVSQSPSNKVTEKGKDVELRCDPISGHTALYWYRQSLGQGLEFLIYFQGNSAPDKSGLPSDRFSAERTGGSVSTLTIQRTQQEDSAVYLCASSDDRVVEKLFFGSGTQLSVL.

The CDR3 DNA sequence: TGTGCCAGCAGTTACTCCGGGGGAGTCACTGAAGCTTTCTTT. It codes for CASSYSGGVTEAFF. The chain recombines TRBV6-5 with TRBJ1-1; possibly TRBD1 for D (5 bases). CDR1 and CDR2 (germline): MNHEY, SVGAGI. CDR3 length equals 14 residues. V shed 0 bases and J shed 4 bases, with 9 bases lying between them.

This chain links TRBV30 with TRBJ1-5; 8 nucleotides align to TRBD1. The CDR3 is 15 amino acids. Germline V gene sequence: CDR1 GTSNPN, CDR2 SVGIG (reference sequence). Trimming removed 2 bases from V and 2 bases from J; junction bases left unmatched: 5. Here the CDR3 DNA reads TGTGCCTGGAGTCCGGACAGGGTACGCAATCAGCCCCAGCATTTT. The encoded protein is CAWSPDRVRNQPQHF.

The V and J genes are TRBV6-4 and TRBJ1-5; no definite D call. Trimming left V 2 bases short and J 6 bases short, with 11 bases between. CDR1 and CDR2 from the germline V gene are MRHNA and SNTAGT. The CDR3 sequence is 14 residues long. The CDR3 region is CASSDRPGSQPQHF. CDR3 nucleotides: TGTGCCAGCAGTGACAGGCCGGGGAGTCAGCCCCAGCATTTT.

This chain joins TRBV4-2 and TRBJ2-4, with 8 bases identical to TRBD2. The CDR3 spans 14 residues. Germline CDR1 is LGHNA and CDR2 is YNFKEQ. V was pared by 3 bases and J by 5 bases, with 3 bases of the junction left unmatched. In DNA, the CDR3 is TGTGCCAGCAGCCAGGCGACTAGCGAAAACATTCAGTACTTC. Residues: CASSQATSENIQYF.

The table lists this clone with a count of one. J is TRBJ2-2 and V is TRBV6-2 or TRBV6-3, with D maybe TRBD2 (5 bases). The CDR3 consists of 14 residues. CDR1 is MNHEY, CDR2 SVGEGT, per germline. Trimming took off 3 bases at V and 6 bases at J, with 11 bases between the two ends. CDR3 loop: CASSYRLRAGELFF. The CDR3 region has the DNA TGTGCCAGCAGTTATCGACTAAGGGCCGGGGAGCTGTTTTTT.

The CDR3 protein is CASRPDRVGEKLFF. CDR3 nucleotides: TGTGCCAGCAGACCAGACAGGGTAGGGGAAAAACTGTTTTTT. This sequence joins TRBV6-5 and TRBJ1-4; the match to TRBD1 covers 7 bases. V shed 6 bases and J 8 bases; nucleotides not matched to a gene: 9. This CDR3 is 14 amino acids long. Germline V CDR1 and CDR2: MNHEY, SVGAGI.

This rearrangement joins TRBV27 to TRBJ2-1; D is unclear. Between the trimmed V and J ends, which lost 2 bases and 4 bases, there was a span of 6 bases. The CDR3 sequence is 13 residues long. CDR1 is MNHEY, CDR2 SMNVEV, per germline (reference sequence). For the CDR3, the DNA is TGTGCCAGCAGTTTAACGACATACAATGAGCAGTTCTTC. Its translation is CASSLTTYNEQFF.

The rearrangement links TRBV11-1 to TRBJ2-3, with unresolved D. Looked up from germline, CDR1 is SGHAT and CDR2 is FQDESV (reference sequence). Deletions cut 1 base from V and 6 bases from J, with 14 bases between. This CDR3 has 15 residues. The CDR3 DNA reads as TGTGCCAGCAGCTTAGACGGATTAGGCAGGGATACGCAGTATTTT. It is translated as CASSLDGLGRDTQYF. Together with reference TRBV11-1 and TRBJ2-3, the CDR3 gives the full variable domain: EAEVAQSPRYKITEKSQAVAFWCDPISGHATLYWYRQILGQGPELLVQFQDESVVDDSQLPKDRFSAERLKGVDSTLKIQPAELGDSAMYLCASSLDGLGRDTQYFGPGTRLTVL.

The gene calls are TRBV7-9 and TRBJ1-1; D remains ambiguous. Per germline, CDR1 SEHNR and CDR2 FQNEAQ (reference sequence). Trimming took 3 bases from V and 4 from J, leaving 9 bases between them. The CDR3 loop spans 13 amino acids. The CDR3 loop is CASSLARITEAFF. CDR3 DNA: TGTGCCAGCAGCTTGGCAAGAATCACTGAAGCTTTCTTT. The variable domain in full, with the rest retrieved from reference TRBV7-9 and TRBJ1-1, is DTGVSQNPRHKITKRGQNVTFRCDPISEHNRLYWYRQTLGQGPEFLTYFQNEAQLEKSRLLSDRFSAERPKGSFSTLEIQRTEQGDSAMYLCASSLARITEAFFGQGTRLTVV.

V gene TRBV11-3 combines with J gene TRBJ2-1, with 7 bases lining up with TRBD1. In germline, CDR1 is SGHNT, CDR2 YENEEA. Unmatched junction bases numbered 3, after V lost 5 bases and J lost 5 bases. The CDR3 has 13 residues. This chain's CDR3 is CASSTGQNNEQFF. DNA for the CDR3: TGTGCCAGCAGCACGGGACAGAACAATGAGCAGTTCTTC.

The chain uses TRBV9 and TRBJ2-7, with 7 positions matching TRBD2. With V trimmed by 2 bases and J by 2 bases, 7 bases remained unmatched. There are 15 residues in the CDR3. From germline, CDR1 is SGDLS and CDR2 YYNGEE. This chain's CDR3 is CASSVASGLTYEQYF. CDR3 bases: TGTGCCAGCAGCGTTGCTAGCGGACTTACCTACGAGCAGTACTTC. Together with reference TRBV9 and TRBJ2-7, the CDR3 gives the full variable domain: DSGVTQTPKHLITATGQRVTLRCSPRSGDLSVYWYQQSLDQGLQFLIQYYNGEERAKGNILERFSAQQFPDLHSELNLSSLELGDSALYFCASSVASGLTYEQYFGPGTRLTVT.

The V gene is TRBV6-2 or TRBV6-3, the J gene TRBJ1-5; the D gene is possibly TRBD1 (6 bases). Trimming shortened V by 0 bases and J by 6 bases, and 9 bases separated the two germline ends. Germline V gene sequence: CDR1 MNHEY, CDR2 SVGEGT. The CDR3 runs 14 residues. The CDR3 DNA reads TGTGCCAGCAGTTACTCAGGGGGGGTTCAGCCCCAGCATTTT. Amino acid sequence: CASSYSGGVQPQHF.

The chain joins TRBV18 to TRBJ1-1, with 10 bases lining up with TRBD1. Germline-derived CDR1 and CDR2 are KGHSH and LQKENI. This CDR3 region has 17 residues. V gave up 2 bases and J gave up 4 bases; unmatched junction bases: 10. Here the CDR3 reads CASSPTTDRGRGTEAFF. In DNA form, the CDR3 reads TGTGCCAGCTCACCAACCACTGACAGGGGGCGAGGCACTGAAGCTTTCTTT.

The gene calls are TRBV2 and TRBJ1-5; D gene ambiguous. V was shortened by 5 bases and J by 3 bases, with 11 bases between the two germline ends. This CDR3 comprises 14 residues. CDR1 and CDR2 (germline): SNHLY, FYNNEI. CDR3 nucleotides: TGTGCCAGCAGTTCTCTTGGGCACAATCAGCCCCAGCATTTT. It specifies CASSSLGHNQPQHF.

The sample holds a few counts of this clone. The CDR3 sequence is CASSLARNIQYF. The CDR3 bases are TGTGCCAGCAGCTTAGCGAGAAACATTCAGTACTTC. The V and J genes are TRBV7-2 and TRBJ2-4; D is undetermined. The germline gives CDR1 SGHTA, CDR2 FQGNSA. This CDR3 comprises 12 residues. The V end lost 0 bases, the J end lost 6 bases, and 3 bases lay between the germline ends. Combining the CDR3 with reference TRBV7-2 and TRBJ2-4 gives the whole variable domain GAGVSQSPSNKVTEKGKDVELRCDPISGHTALYWYRQSLGQGLEFLIYFQGNSAPDKSGLPSDRFSAERTGGSVSTLTIQRTQQEDSAVYLCASSLARNIQYFGAGTRLSVL.

This clone appeared a single time. Written as DNA, the CDR3 is TGTGCCACATCCGGGACAGGCGGATCTAATGAGCAGTTCTTC. It translates to CATSGTGGSNEQFF. The rearrangement links TRBV24-1 to TRBJ2-1; 8 bases align to TRBD1. The CDR3 contains 14 residues. V dropped 10 bases and J dropped 7; count of bases not matched to a gene: 11. Germline lookup yields CDR1 KGHDR and CDR2 SFDVKD.